This T cell receptor beta chain was documented in a study of blood T cells in healthy people across ages. Study-level points and caveats: Changes seen in expanded clonotypes were possibly confounded by donor CMV status left unknown.

This clonotype was counted between two and nine times. Its specificity is unknown. The CDR3 is 15 residues long. V shed 5 bases and J shed 0 bases, with 15 bases lying between them. CDR1 SQVTM and CDR2 ANQGSEA come from the germline V gene. The use of a sample-barcoded 5' primer and a J-beta primer mix characterized a second PCR of roughly 6 to 11 cycles. One entry per CDR3 protein, called by TCRdb with MiXCR from the 5' RACE reads. Of some 560,000 distinct CDR3 sequences listed, about 27% were seen once; the top ten hold 3% to 4.5%. This sample also appeared in a second study, on T cells of mothers and their children. That paper states: Slightly higher, non-significant overlap characterized related mother-child pairs relative to unrelated pairs.

The clonotype was recovered from a boy aged 2-15 years in good health. Input material: blood. The chain recombines TRBV29-1 with TRBJ2-3; D gene ambiguous. CDR3 coding DNA: TGCAGCGTTAAGGAAGCATCGACTAGCACAGATACGCAGTATTTT. Protein sequence: CSVKEASTSTDTQYF.